This entry concerns a single T cell receptor beta chain. Systemic immunosuppression or a history of autoimmune disease excluded patients. These data come from a study of OX40 agonist ivuxolimab in advanced cancers. For the study at large: From about 23 to 85 years was the age range, with a mean of 60 years, and about 78% were male. Therapy given before enrollment (anti-PD-1, anti-PD-L1 or anti-CTLA-4) was allowed, and over 35% had some.

Per germline, CDR1 SGHDT and CDR2 YYEEEE. Trimming left V 0 bases short and J 0 bases short, with 3 bases between. This CDR3 spans 13 amino acids. Clones were sequenced by immunoSEQ multiplex PCR, and TCRdb holds only the in-frame ones, with some missing. Among under 85,000 clones listed, over 85% were seen once. The material was CD4+ or CD8+ T cells sorted from blood, obtained in a trial of the OX40 agonist ivuxolimab. This TCR derives from an adult with an advanced solid tumor such as melanoma, head and neck, liver or kidney cancer. The gene calls are TRBV5-6 and TRBJ2-5; unclear D gene. CDR3 loop: CASSLEHQETQYF. The CDR3, as DNA: TGTGCCAGCAGCTTGGAACACCAAGAGACCCAGTACTTC.